The source of this T cell receptor (beta chain) is a study of cytomegalovirus exposure and HLA in healthy donors. Notes on the study in general: Available immune exposure information covered CMV serostatus only. Both high specificity and high sensitivity reportedly marked the classifier's diagnosis of cytomegalovirus status. In vitro, three CMV-associated chains proved specific for CMV antigens.

Germline CDR1 LGHNA, CDR2 YNFKEQ. This CDR3 has 14 residues. V lost 1 base to trimming and J lost 2 bases; unmatched junction nucleotides: 1. PCR amplification relied on 60 Vbeta primers (plus 13 Jbeta primers). Repertoires were generated with immunoSEQ multiplex PCR, while TCRdb's copy carries only in-frame clones and drops some. This table holds 90,000 to 110,000 clones, around 75% found once. This clone turned up a few times. Antigen specificity is unknown. The sequenced sample consisted of PBMCs. The TCR originated in a man between 40 and 49 years old in good health and CMV-seronegative. The rearrangement links TRBV4-2 to TRBJ2-7; 8 bases align to TRBD1. The CDR3 DNA follows: TGTGCCAGCAGCCAAGGGACAGGGACCTACGAGCAGTACTTC. It codes for CASSQGTGTYEQYF.